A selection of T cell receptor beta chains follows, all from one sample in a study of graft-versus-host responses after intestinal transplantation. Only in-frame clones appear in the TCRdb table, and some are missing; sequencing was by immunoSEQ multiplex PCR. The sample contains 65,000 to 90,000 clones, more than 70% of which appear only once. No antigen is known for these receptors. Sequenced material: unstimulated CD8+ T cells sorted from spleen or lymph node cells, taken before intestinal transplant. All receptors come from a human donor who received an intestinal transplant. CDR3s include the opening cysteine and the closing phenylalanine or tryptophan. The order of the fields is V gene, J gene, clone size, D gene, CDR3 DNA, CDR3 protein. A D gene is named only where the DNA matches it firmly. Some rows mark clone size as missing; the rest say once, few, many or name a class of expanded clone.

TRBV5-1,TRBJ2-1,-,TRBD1,TGCGCCAGCAGTCCCGGACAGGGTCAATCCTACAATGAGCAGTTCTTC,CASSPGQGQSYNEQFF
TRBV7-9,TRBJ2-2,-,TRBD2,TGTGCCAGCAGCTTTACTAGCGGGACCGGGGAGCTGTTTTTT,CASSFTSGTGELFF
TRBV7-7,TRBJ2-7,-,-,TGTGCTAGCTCTTGGTCGGGCAGGGGCGACTTC,CASSWSGRGDF
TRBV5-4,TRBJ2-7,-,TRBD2,TGTGCCAGCAGCTGGGAGGTAGCGGGTGGCTACGAGCAGTACTTC,CASSWEVAGGYEQYF
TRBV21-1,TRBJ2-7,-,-,TGTGCCGGTTTGAGATCCGGCTCCTACGAGCAGTACTTC,CAGLRSGSYEQYF
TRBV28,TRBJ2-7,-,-,TGTGCCAGCAGTAAAGGGGAGGACTACGAGCAGTACTTC,CASSKGEDYEQYF
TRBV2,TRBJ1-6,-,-,TGTGCCAGCAGTGAGGTGGGCACCTCCTCCTATAATTCACCCCTCCACTTT,CASSEVGTSSYNSPLHF
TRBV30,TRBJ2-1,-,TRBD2,TGTGCCTGGAGTCGCCTAGCGGTAACCTACAATGAGCAGTTCTTC,CAWSRLAVTYNEQFF
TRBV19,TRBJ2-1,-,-,TGTGCCAGTACCGTTAGCTCCTACAATGAGCAGTTCTTC,CASTVSSYNEQFF
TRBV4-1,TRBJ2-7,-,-,TGCGCCAGCAGCCCACGTGGGCCCTCTCACGAGCAGTACTTC,CASSPRGPSHEQYF
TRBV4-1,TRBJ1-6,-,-,TGCGCCAGCAGCCCCGATTTTGCAGGGTCTGCGCCCCTCCACTTT,CASSPDFAGSAPLHF
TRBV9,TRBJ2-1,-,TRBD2,TGTGCCAGCAGCCAACCGGGACTAGCGGGAGAGCAGCAGTTCTTC,CASSQPGLAGEQQFF
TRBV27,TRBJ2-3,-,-,TGTGCCAGCAGTTTCGCAGGGGAAACAGATACGCAGTATTTT,CASSFAGETDTQYF
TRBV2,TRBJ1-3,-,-,TGTGCCAGCAGTGGAACGGACCGGGAAAGCTTCTTATCTGGAAACACCATATATTTT,CASSGTDRESFLSGNTIYF
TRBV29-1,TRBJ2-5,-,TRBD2,TGCAGCGTTGAGTGGGGAGGGCACCAAGAGACCCAGTACTTC,CSVEWGGHQETQYF
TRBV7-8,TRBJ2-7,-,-,TGTGCCAGCAGCCCCCAACAAACCTACGAGCAGTACTTC,CASSPQQTYEQYF
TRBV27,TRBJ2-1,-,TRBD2,TGTGCCAGCAGCCGGGACTACGCCAGGAACAATGAGCAGTTCTTC,CASSRDYARNNEQFF
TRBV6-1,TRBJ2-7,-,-,TGTGCCAGCAGTGAAGAGGAGGGGGCCCACTACGAGCAGTACTTC,CASSEEEGAHYEQYF
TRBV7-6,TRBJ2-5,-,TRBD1,TGTGCCAGCAGCTTGACAGGGGGTTTGGAGACCCAGTACTTC,CASSLTGGLETQYF
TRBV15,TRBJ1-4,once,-,TGTGCCACCAGCAGAAAAATTCCAGGGGAAGGCGAGTATGAAAAACTGTTTTTT,CATSRKIPGEGEYEKLFF
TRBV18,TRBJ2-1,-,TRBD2,TGTGCCAGCTCAACAGCCCGGGGGGGCGAGTTCTACAATGAGCAGTTCTTC,CASSTARGGEFYNEQFF
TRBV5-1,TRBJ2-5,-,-,TGCGCCAGCAGCCCGACTACCGGTCGGGAGACCCAGTACTTC,CASSPTTGRETQYF
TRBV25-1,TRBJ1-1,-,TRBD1,TGTGCCAGTCAGTCTGGGGGGACAGGAGCTTTCTTT,CASQSGGTGAFF
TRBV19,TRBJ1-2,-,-,TGTGCCAGTAGTAGGTGGACAGATTTTAACTATGGCTACACCTTC,CASSRWTDFNYGYTF
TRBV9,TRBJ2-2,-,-,TGTGCCAGCAGCCCCTGGGGAGACGGGGAGCTGTTTTTT,CASSPWGDGELFF
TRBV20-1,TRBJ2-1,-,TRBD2,TGCAGTGGGGGACGGGGGGATGAGCAGTTCTTC,CSGGRGDEQFF
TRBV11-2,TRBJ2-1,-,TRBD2,TGTGCCAGCAGCTTTAGCGGGATAGCCTACAATGAGCAGTTCTTC,CASSFSGIAYNEQFF
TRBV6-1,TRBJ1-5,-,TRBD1,TGTGCCAGCAGTGATAAGGACAGGGGTGACAGTCAGCCCCAGCATTTT,CASSDKDRGDSQPQHF
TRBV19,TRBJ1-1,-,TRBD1,TGTGCCAGTAGTATATCCCCGACAGGGTACGATGAAGCTTTCTTT,CASSISPTGYDEAFF
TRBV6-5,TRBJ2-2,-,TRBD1,TGTGCCAGCTGGACAGGGGAAGGGTCCGGGGAGCTGTTTTTT,CASWTGEGSGELFF
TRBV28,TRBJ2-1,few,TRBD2,TGTGCCAGCAGTTCCCCCGATCTAGCGGGAGTCGACAATGAGCAGTTCTTC,CASSSPDLAGVDNEQFF
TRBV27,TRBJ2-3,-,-,TGTGCCAGCAGTTTACCAGGGTTAGCAGATACGCAGTATTTT,CASSLPGLADTQYF
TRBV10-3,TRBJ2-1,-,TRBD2,TGTGCCATCAGTGATGAGCGGGAGTACAATGAGCAGTTCTTC,CAISDEREYNEQFF
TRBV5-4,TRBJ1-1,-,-,TGTGCCAGCAGCTTGGACAAGGCAGGGATGAACACTGAAGCTTTCTTT,CASSLDKAGMNTEAFF
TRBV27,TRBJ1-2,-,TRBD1,TGTGCCAGCAGTTTACAGGGGGCTGACTATGGCTACACCTTC,CASSLQGADYGYTF
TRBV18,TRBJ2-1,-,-,TGTGCCAGCTCGCCCTCGGGGAGGGAGCAGTTCTTC,CASSPSGREQFF
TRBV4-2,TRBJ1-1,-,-,TGTGCCAGCAGCCCCGAGGAGGGTCTGACTGAAGCTTTCTTT,CASSPEEGLTEAFF
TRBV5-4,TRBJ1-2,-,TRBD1,TGTGCCAGCAGCTTGTGGAGGGGGCTAGGCTACACCTTC,CASSLWRGLGYTF
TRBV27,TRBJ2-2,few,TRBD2,TGTGCCAGCAGTCTCAGCGGGGCCGGGGAGCTGTTTTTT,CASSLSGAGELFF
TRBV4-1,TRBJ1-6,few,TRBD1,TGCGCCAGCAGCCAAGTTAGGACAGGGACGAATTCACCCCTCCACTTT,CASSQVRTGTNSPLHF
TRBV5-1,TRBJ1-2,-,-,TGCGCCAGCAGCTTGGGGGACAATGCTAACTATGGCTACACCTTC,CASSLGDNANYGYTF
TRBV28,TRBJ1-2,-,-,TGTGCCAGCAACAGGGACCAAGCTAACTATGGCTACACCTTC,CASNRDQANYGYTF
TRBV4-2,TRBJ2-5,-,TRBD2,TGTGCCAGCAGCCCGAGCGGGGGGGAACAAGAGACCCAGTACTTC,CASSPSGGEQETQYF
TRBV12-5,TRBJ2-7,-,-,TGTGCTAGTGGTGCACACAGGGTCCCCTACGAGCAGTACTTC,CASGAHRVPYEQYF
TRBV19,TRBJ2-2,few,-,TGTGCCAGTAGTGCGACCCTTCTACAGGGTTTCACCGGGGAGCTGTTTTTT,CASSATLLQGFTGELFF
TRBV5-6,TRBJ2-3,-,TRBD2,TGTGCCAGCAGCTTGGTAGCGGGGGGGCTGGATACGCAGTATTTT,CASSLVAGGLDTQYF
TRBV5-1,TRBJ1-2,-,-,TGCGCCAGCAGCTTGAGCCCCGGGGGGTATGGCTACACCTTC,CASSLSPGGYGYTF
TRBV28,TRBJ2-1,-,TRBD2,TGTGCCAGCAGTTTATGTCTAGCGGGGGGGCGTACAGCGTGCAATGAGCAGTTCTTC,CASSLCLAGGRTACNEQFF
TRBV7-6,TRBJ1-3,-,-,TGTGCCAGCAGCCTCTTGCCAGGGAAAGGAAACACCATATATTTT,CASSLLPGKGNTIYF